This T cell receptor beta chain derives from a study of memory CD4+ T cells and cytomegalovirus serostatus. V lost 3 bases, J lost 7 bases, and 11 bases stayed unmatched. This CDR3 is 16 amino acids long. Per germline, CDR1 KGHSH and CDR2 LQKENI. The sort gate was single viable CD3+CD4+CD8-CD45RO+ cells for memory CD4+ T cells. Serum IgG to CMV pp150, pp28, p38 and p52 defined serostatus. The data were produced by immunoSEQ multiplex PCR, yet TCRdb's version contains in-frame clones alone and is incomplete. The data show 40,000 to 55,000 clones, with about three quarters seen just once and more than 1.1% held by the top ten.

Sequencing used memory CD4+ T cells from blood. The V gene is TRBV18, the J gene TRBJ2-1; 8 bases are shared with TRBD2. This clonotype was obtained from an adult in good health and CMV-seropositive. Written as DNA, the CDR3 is TGTGCCAGCTCACCTTGGGGGACTGGCGGGAGGAATGAGCAGTTCTTC. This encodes CASSPWGTGGRNEQFF.